This T cell receptor (beta chain) emerged from a study of T cell repertoires in cytomegalovirus infection. The wider study: Newly reported HLA-C-restricted and thoroughly characterized HLA-B-restricted CMV epitopes were employed. Indicated by public TCR beta signatures were CMV infection and matching HLA type. The study's findings and limits: Cumulative frequency (of public TCR beta family members) identified carriers of CMV plus the relevant HLA.

TCRdb passed the reads through MiXCR, listing each CDR3 protein once. Of nearly 700,000 distinct CDR3 sequences listed, roughly a third are singletons. Concerning this clonotype itself: Antigen: not known.

The CDR3 has 14 amino acids. In germline, CDR1 is SGHNT, CDR2 YYREEE (reference sequence). Trimming cost V 1 base and J 7 bases, with 11 bases left between them. This sequence was found in a human donor in good health (CMV status not recorded). Some clones in this sample may be carry-over from other donors' samples. The J gene is TRBJ2-2, the V gene TRBV5-4, with D perhaps TRBD1 or TRBD2 (5 bases each). This specimen consisted of cultured PBMCs, obtained from culture after CMV antigen stimulation. The CDR3 here is CASSLWGSGGELFF. The CDR3 DNA sequence: TGTGCCAGCAGCTTGTGGGGGTCAGGCGGGGAGCTGTTTTTT. The full variable domain, rest sourced from reference TRBV5-4 and TRBJ2-2, is ETGVTQSPTHLIKTRGQQVTLRCSSQSGHNTVSWYQQALGQGPQFIFQYYREEENGRGNFPPRFSGLQFPNYSSELNVNALELDDSALYLCASSLWGSGGELFFGEGSRLTVL.